What follows are 28 T cell receptor beta chains derived from one specimen sequenced in a study of CD8+CD57+ T cells in acquired aplastic anemia. Genomic DNA was employed as the template in profiling TCR beta VDJ and CDR3. In TCRdb, the reads were re-called with MiXCR into one record per CDR3 protein. The sample lists roughly 220,000 distinct CDR3 sequences, roughly 60% occurring once. Patients who underwent sequencing had shown CD8+CD57+ cell expansion by flow cytometry. The sequenced sample consisted of sorted CD4+, CD8+, or CD8+CD57+ T cells (not recorded which) from PBMCs. These receptors originate from a human donor with aplastic anemia.

V and J are TRBV15 and TRBJ1-6, with TRBD1 as a possible D gene (5 bases). V shed 4 bases and J shed 5 bases, with 12 bases lying between them. This CDR3 contains 15 residues. The V gene's germline CDR1 is LNHNV and CDR2 YYDKDF (reference sequence). CDR3 loop: CATSIQVGHNSPLHF. CDR3 DNA sequence: TGTGCCACCAGCATACAGGTGGGCCATAATTCACCCCTCCACTTT.

In its sample, this clonotype was seen many times. The V call is TRBV9, the J call TRBJ2-1, with 14 bases fitting TRBD2. CDR3 size: 17 residues. J lost 4 bases, V lost 4 bases, and 7 bases had no gene match. In germline, CDR1 is SGDLS, CDR2 YYNGEE. The CDR3 DNA reads TGTGCCAGCAGCCTTCGACTAGCGGGGGGGAAATACAATGAGCAGTTCTTC. Translating it yields CASSLRLAGGKYNEQFF.

The V gene is TRBV2, the J gene TRBJ2-7; D is undetermined. This CDR3 has 15 amino acids. Germline CDR1 is SNHLY and CDR2 is FYNNEI. Between the trimmed V and J ends, which lost 0 bases and 5 bases, there was a span of 14 bases. CDR3 coding DNA: TGTGCCAGCAGTGAAGCGTATAACCGGGTTAACGAGCAGTACTTC. Amino acid sequence: CASSEAYNRVNEQYF.

This clonotype showed up just a few times. The chain uses TRBV5-1 and TRBJ2-7; the D gene is possibly TRBD1 (9 bases). Germline lookup yields CDR1 SGHRS and CDR2 YFSETQ. V was shortened by 0 bases and J by 2 bases, with 18 bases between the two germline ends. CDR3 size: 17 residues. The CDR3 DNA sequence: TGCGCCAGCAGCTTGGCCGGGGGGGACAGGGCGCCCTACGAGCAGTACTTC. Translating it yields CASSLAGGDRAPYEQYF. Using reference TRBV5-1 and TRBJ2-7 for the parts outside the CDR3, the full variable domain is KAGVTQTPRYLIKTRGQQVTLSCSPISGHRSVSWYQQTPGQGLQFLFEYFSETQRNKGNFPGRFSGRQFSNSRSEMNVSTLELGDSALYLCASSLAGGDRAPYEQYFGPGTRLTVT.

This clonotype was counted a few times. The chain couples TRBV15 to TRBJ2-3; D remains ambiguous. Germline V gives CDR1 LNHNV, CDR2 YYDKDF (reference sequence). Trimming removed 3 bases from V and 2 bases from J, with 12 bases in between. The CDR3 has 15 amino acids. CDR3 sequence: CATSRTAALTDTQYF. The CDR3 DNA follows: TGTGCCACCAGCAGGACGGCCGCCCTCACAGATACGCAGTATTTT.

This clonotype was found a few times. The chain links TRBV7-9 to TRBJ2-1; 9 bases match TRBD2. Germline assignment: CDR1 SEHNR and CDR2 FQNEAQ (reference sequence). The CDR3 loop spans 15 amino acids. V shed 5 bases and J 5 bases; nucleotides not matched to a gene: 7. CDR3 sequence reads: CASSLSGSLNNEQFF. CDR3 DNA: TGTGCCAGCAGCCTTAGCGGGAGCCTTAACAATGAGCAGTTCTTC.

This clonotype occurred a few times. The chain carries TRBV29-1 and TRBJ1-1, with TRBD1 matching over 8 bases. Germline V CDR1 and CDR2: SQVTM, ANQGSEA. CDR3 length: 13 amino acids. With 4 bases clipped from V and 6 bases from J, the junction kept 7 bases outside the gene matches. The CDR3 spells CSVGPGGFSEAFF. CDR3 coding DNA: TGCAGCGTTGGTCCAGGGGGCTTTTCTGAAGCTTTCTTT.

The rearrangement links TRBV19 to TRBJ2-2; 7 positions match TRBD1. CDR1 is LNHDA, CDR2 SQIVND, per germline (reference sequence). The J segment lost 6 bases and the V segment lost 3 bases, leaving 7 bases of the junction unmatched. This CDR3 is 15 amino acids long. In DNA, the CDR3 is TGTGCCAGTAGTATTGTCGGGACAGACGCCGGGGAGCTGTTTTTT. Encoded protein: CASSIVGTDAGELFF.

In this sample, this clonotype turned up once. DNA for the CDR3: TGTGCCACCAGTGATTTGCTAGCGGGAGACAATGAGCAGTTCTTC. Its protein is CATSDLLAGDNEQFF. The V gene is TRBV24-1, the J gene TRBJ2-1; 10 bases are a match to TRBD2. There are 15 residues in the CDR3. After removal of 0 bases from V and 5 bases from J, the junction contained 0 bases not matched to a gene. Germline CDR1 KGHDR, CDR2 SFDVKD.

This clonotype was counted only a few times. V usage is TRBV7-8 and J usage is TRBJ2-7; 9 bases match TRBD1. This CDR3 region has 14 residues. The V segment lost 6 bases and the J segment 7 bases; nucleotides outside the gene matches: 10. Germline V gives CDR1 SGHVS, CDR2 FQNEAQ. Here the CDR3 DNA reads TGTGCCAGCAGTAGGGACAGGGTATCGCGAGAGCAGTACTTC. Protein: CASSRDRVSREQYF. Together with reference TRBV7-8 and TRBJ2-7, the CDR3 gives the full variable domain: GAGVSQSPRYKVAKRGQDVALRCDPISGHVSLFWYQQALGQGPEFLTYFQNEAQLDKSGLPSDRFFAERPEGSVSTLKIQRTQQEDSAVYLCASSRDRVSREQYFGPGTRLTVT.

V gene TRBV19 combines with J gene TRBJ2-3; D gene ambiguous. The CDR3 has 15 amino acids. V gave up 9 bases and J gave up 1 base, with 17 bases separating them. Germline-derived CDR1 and CDR2 are LNHDA and SQIVND (reference sequence). The CDR3 bases are TGTGCCAGCAGCCTCCGCCCCGCGGGCACAGATACGCAGTATTTT. As protein: CASSLRPAGTDTQYF.

The gene calls are TRBV19 and TRBJ1-5; D might be TRBD1 (5 bases). V lost 6 bases to trimming and J lost 9 bases, with 18 bases between them. This CDR3 contains 14 residues. The germline CDR1 and CDR2 sequences are LNHDA and SQIVND (reference sequence). The CDR3 nucleotides read TGTGCCAGTAGCTTAGGGGTTGGTGATCGGCCCCAGCATTTT. Residues: CASSLGVGDRPQHF.

This clonotype came up once. The chain uses TRBV9 and TRBJ2-2; 7 bases map to TRBD2. Unmatched junction bases numbered 7, after V lost 5 bases and J lost 0 bases. In germline, CDR1 is SGDLS, CDR2 YYNGEE. This CDR3 spans 16 amino acids. CDR3 in DNA: TGTGCCAGCAGTTGGGGGGGACTGTCGAACACCGGGGAGCTGTTTTTT. Translating gives CASSWGGLSNTGELFF.

The chain links TRBV5-1 to TRBJ2-7; D gene unclear. The CDR3 totals 14 residues. V was shortened by 3 bases and J by 5 bases, with 15 bases between the two germline ends. CDR1 and CDR2 (germline): SGHRS, YFSETQ. The CDR3 DNA is TGCGCCAGCAGCTACGGGCGAACCGAAGACGAGCAGTACTTC. Its translation: CASSYGRTEDEQYF. The variable domain in full, completed from reference TRBV5-1 and TRBJ2-7, reads KAGVTQTPRYLIKTRGQQVTLSCSPISGHRSVSWYQQTPGQGLQFLFEYFSETQRNKGNFPGRFSGRQFSNSRSEMNVSTLELGDSALYLCASSYGRTEDEQYFGPGTRLTVT.

The rearrangement uses TRBV7-2 and TRBJ1-6; TRBD1 is a possible D gene (5 bases). CDR3 length: 15 amino acids. CDR1 is SGHTA and CDR2 is FQGNSA in the germline V gene. V was pared by 6 bases and J by 7 bases, with 16 bases between. CDR3 bases: TGTGCCAGCAGTTTGGGGCAGGGAGGCAATTCACCCCTCCACTTT. It is translated as CASSLGQGGNSPLHF.

This clonotype has a count of ten or more. This chain uses TRBV19 with TRBJ2-5, with TRBD1 matching 8 bases. J lost 5 bases, V lost 5 bases, and 7 bases had no gene match. Germline CDR1 is LNHDA and CDR2 is SQIVND (reference sequence). The length of the CDR3 is 14 residues. Here the CDR3 DNA reads TGTGCCAGTAGTTTCGGACAGGGTTGGGAGACCCAGTACTTC. This sequence encodes CASSFGQGWETQYF.

The V call is TRBV15, the J call TRBJ1-6; no reliable D call. V lost 5 bases and J 10 bases, leaving 9 bases between the germline ends. The CDR3 contains 12 residues. Germline V lookup: CDR1 LNHNV, CDR2 YYDKDF (reference sequence). The CDR3 here is CATSLGYSPLHF. DNA of the CDR3: TGTGCCACCAGCTTGGGCTACTCACCCCTCCACTTT.

This clonotype was found many times. This rearrangement joins TRBV7-9 to TRBJ1-4; possible D gene TRBD1, 5 bases. V was trimmed by 1 base and J by 6 bases, leaving 15 bases between them. Germline CDR1 and CDR2: SEHNR and FQNEAQ (reference sequence). CDR3 length: 16 residues. CDR3 amino acids: CASSLVPGQGDEKLFF. In nucleotides, the CDR3 is TGTGCCAGCAGCTTAGTGCCAGGGCAGGGTGATGAAAAACTGTTTTTT.

This chain joins TRBV7-9 and TRBJ2-4, with TRBD2 matching 11 bases. Germline V lookup: CDR1 SEHNR, CDR2 FQNEAQ (reference sequence). J gave up 9 bases and V 4 bases, and 2 bases lay outside the gene matches. This CDR3 spans 13 amino acids. CDR3: CASSSTSGGIQYF. The CDR3, as DNA: TGTGCCAGCAGCTCCACTAGCGGGGGCATTCAGTACTTC.

V usage is TRBV15 and J usage is TRBJ2-7, with D unresolved. The CDR3 has 13 amino acids. The V gene's germline CDR1 is LNHNV and CDR2 YYDKDF (reference sequence). Trimming removed 4 bases from V and 7 bases from J, with 14 bases in between. Here the CDR3 DNA reads TGTGCCACCAGCAAAGATCCTGGGTGGGAGCAGTACTTC. This codes for CATSKDPGWEQYF. Full variable domain (outside the CDR3, taken from reference TRBV15 and TRBJ2-7): DAMVIQNPRYQVTQFGKPVTLSCSQTLNHNVMYWYQQKSSQAPKLLFHYYDKDFNNEADTPDNFQSRRPNTSFCFLDIRSPGLGDTAMYLCATSKDPGWEQYFGPGTRLTVT.

The sample holds a few counts of this clonotype. Mismatch with germline at one junction end may stem from a read error. The V call is TRBV15, the J call TRBJ2-1; possibly TRBD2 for D (6 bases). The CDR3 is made up of 15 amino acids. Germline loops: CDR1 LNHNV, CDR2 YYDKDF (reference sequence). The CDR3 coding sequence is TGTGCCAGCAGCCCAGTAATAGCGGTCTACAATGAGCAGTTCTTC. This translates into CASSPVIAVYNEQFF. The full variable domain, its missing parts supplied by reference TRBV15 and TRBJ2-1, is DAMVIQNPRYQVTQFGKPVTLSCSQTLNHNVMYWYQQKSSQAPKLLFHYYDKDFNNEADTPDNFQSRRPNTSFCFLDIRSPGLGDTAMYLCASSPVIAVYNEQFFGPGTRLTVL.

This chain uses TRBV2 with TRBJ1-5, with D possibly being TRBD1 (5 bases). V was cut by 4 bases and J by 3 bases, with 19 bases left in between. The germline gives CDR1 SNHLY, CDR2 FYNNEI. This CDR3 comprises 17 residues. CDR3 protein: CASSAAGTVFFNQPQHF. CDR3 DNA: TGTGCCAGCAGTGCGGCCGGGACGGTTTTTTTCAATCAGCCCCAGCATTTT. Together with reference TRBV2 and TRBJ1-5, the CDR3 gives the full variable domain: EPEVTQTPSHQVTQMGQEVILRCVPISNHLYFYWYRQILGQKVEFLVSFYNNEISEKSEIFDDQFSVERPDGSNFTLKIRSTKLEDSAMYFCASSAAGTVFFNQPQHFGDGTRLSIL.

This clonotype showed up many times. CDR3 in amino acids: CASSLRTGGPINEKLFF. The CDR3 DNA follows: TGCGCCAGCAGCTTGCGGACAGGGGGCCCAATTAATGAAAAACTGTTTTTT. J is TRBJ1-4 and V is TRBV5-1; 11 nucleotides agree with TRBD1. CDR3 length: 17 amino acids. Germline CDR1 reads SGHRS; CDR2 reads YFSETQ. The ends lost 1 base at V and 4 bases at J; junction bases unmatched: 6.

The chain carries TRBV20-1 and TRBJ2-5; D is uncertain. V shed 1 base and J shed 1 base, with 4 bases lying between them. The CDR3 runs 12 residues. Germline V gives CDR1 DFQATT, CDR2 SNEGSKA (reference sequence). The CDR3 DNA reads as TGCAGTGCTAGAGTTTCCCAAGAGACCCAGTACTTC. Translation gives CSARVSQETQYF.

On this clonotype: Mismatch with germline at one junction end may stem from a read error. This rearrangement joins TRBV10-3 to TRBJ2-3, with D hard to call. Germline V CDR1 and CDR2: ENHRY, SYGVKD. There are 13 residues in the CDR3. The CDR3 loop is CASFMSSTDAQYF. CDR3 coding DNA: TGTGCCAGCTTCATGAGTTCCACAGATGCGCAGTATTTT.

This chain links TRBV19 with TRBJ1-5; D possibly corresponds to TRBD1 (5 bases). CDR1 and CDR2 (germline): LNHDA, SQIVND (reference sequence). The CDR3 runs 16 residues. Trimming shortened V by 7 bases and J by 1 base, and 17 bases separated the two germline ends. The CDR3 DNA is TGTGCCAGTACCCCAGGGCAGACGTGGAGCAATCAGCCCCAGCATTTT. Its protein product is CASTPGQTWSNQPQHF.

This chain joins TRBV7-8 and TRBJ1-1, with a possible D match to TRBD1 (6 bases). Germline assignment: CDR1 SGHVS and CDR2 FQNEAQ. Trimming removed 6 bases from V and 1 base from J, with 15 bases in between. The CDR3 contains 15 residues. CDR3 DNA sequence: TGTGCCAGCAGAAAAACAAGGGGGGCGAACACTGAAGCTTTCTTT. Translating it yields CASRKTRGANTEAFF.

This clonotype occurred once. The chain carries TRBV7-2 and TRBJ1-1; no definite D call. The CDR3 has 14 amino acids. V was cut by 10 bases and J by 0 bases, with 15 bases left in between. Germline lookup yields CDR1 SGHTA and CDR2 FQGNSA. In DNA form, the CDR3 reads TGTGCCACCCGGGCCGCAAACATGAACACTGAAGCTTTCTTT. This sequence encodes CATRAANMNTEAFF.